This TCR beta chain was recorded in a study of cytomegalovirus exposure and HLA in healthy donors. Study context: Tens of millions of unique TCRs, all from HLA-typed donors, were included in an early release of the data.

Broader study findings: The study designated about 160 TCR beta chains cytomegalovirus-associated.

There are 14 residues in the CDR3. Germline loops: CDR1 MNHNS, CDR2 SASEGT. Of note for this clone: The antigen is undetermined.

The study ran its PCR with 60 Vbeta and 13 Jbeta primers. Authors' methods: Later, 75 million to 100 million unique TCR beta chains were counted in an analysis, and roughly 11 million of them were shared. Sequencing was performed with immunoSEQ multiplex PCR; in TCRdb, only in-frame clones are kept and a portion is missing. The D gene and trimming were derived from the DNA, and the V and J assignments and clone size from that table. The data hold fewer than 80,000 clones, with about three quarters observed a single time. The sequence was collected from a man in his fifties in good health and CMV-seropositive. Sequencing input: PBMCs. The V and J genes are TRBV6-1 and TRBJ1-4, with 9 bases matching TRBD1. This CDR3 reads CVIRAQGAGEKLFF. In DNA form, the CDR3 reads TGTGTCATCAGAGCACAGGGGGCAGGTGAAAAACTGTTTTTT.